The clone carrying this TCR beta chain has only a few counts. Its target is unknown. What was sequenced were expressed TCRB transcripts, since all of the isolated RNA had been reverse transcribed. The method was immunoSEQ multiplex PCR; TCRdb's version includes in-frame clones alone and lacks a portion of them. The repertoire holds approximately 170,000 clones, with approximately 8% as singletons. This record belongs to a study of beta chain features in type 1 diabetes. Study findings and constraints: Moderately but significantly shorter TCRB CDR3s were found in Type 1 diabetes patients in all four CD4+ subsets. It was among patients, rather than healthy donors, that naive, central memory and Treg TCRB repertoires appeared more similar. Fewer insertions but more deletions were seen at VDJ junctions in type 1 diabetes patients.

The germline V gene has CDR1 SGHRS and CDR2 YFSETQ. The CDR3 runs 13 residues. Trimming took 1 base from V and 6 from J, leaving 7 bases between them. This chain connects TRBV5-1 to TRBJ2-2, with no clear D. Sequencing was performed on central memory CD4+ T cells from blood. The sequence derives from a woman aged 40 to 50 with type 1 diabetes. CDR3 nucleotide sequence: TGCGCCAGCAGCTTGTCTTCCTCCGGGGAGCTGTTTTTT. Protein sequence: CASSLSSSGELFF.